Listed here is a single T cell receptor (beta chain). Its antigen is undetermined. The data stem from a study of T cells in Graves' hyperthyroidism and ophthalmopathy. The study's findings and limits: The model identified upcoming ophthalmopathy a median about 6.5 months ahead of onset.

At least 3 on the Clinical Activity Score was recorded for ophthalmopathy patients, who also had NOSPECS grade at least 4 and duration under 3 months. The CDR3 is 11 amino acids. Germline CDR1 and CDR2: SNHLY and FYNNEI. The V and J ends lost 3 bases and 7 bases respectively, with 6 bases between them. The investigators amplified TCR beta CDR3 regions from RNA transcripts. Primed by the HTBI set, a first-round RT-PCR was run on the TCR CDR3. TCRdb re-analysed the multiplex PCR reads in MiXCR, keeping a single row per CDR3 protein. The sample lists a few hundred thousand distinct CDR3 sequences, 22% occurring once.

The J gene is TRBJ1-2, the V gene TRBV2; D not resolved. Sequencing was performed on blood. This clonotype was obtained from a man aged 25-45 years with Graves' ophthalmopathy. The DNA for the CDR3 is TGTGCCAGCAGTGACAGTCGTGGCTACACCTTC. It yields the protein CASSDSRGYTF.